One and the same sample provided the 9 T cell receptor beta chains below, sequenced in a study of identical twins. Via MiXCR, TCRdb re-called the 5' RACE reads, giving one row per CDR3 protein. The data show about 550,000 distinct CDR3 sequences, with around 22% seen just once and approximately 0.52% held by the top ten. This sample also belongs to another study, concerning yellow fever vaccine responses in identical twins.

Sequencing was done on a sample of CD4+ T cells sorted from blood. All receptors derive from a woman younger than 35 in good health.

CDR3 sequence: CASSPLLDTQYF. The CDR3 bases are TGTGCCAGCTCACCGTTGTTAGATACGCAGTATTTT. The rearrangement joins TRBV18 to TRBJ2-3; D remains unclear. The CDR3 loop spans 12 amino acids. The germline V and J ends were trimmed by 3 bases and 5 bases, with 6 bases remaining between them. Germline V gene data show CDR1 as KGHSH and CDR2 as LQKENI.

V gene TRBV15 combines with J gene TRBJ1-6; a weak D match, TRBD1 (6 bases). V was clipped by 5 bases and J by 8 bases, with 19 bases between them. CDR3 size: 16 residues. From germline, CDR1 is LNHNV and CDR2 YYDKDF (reference sequence). CDR3: CATSLRGAGIDSPLHF. The CDR3, as DNA: TGTGCCACCAGCTTACGGGGGGCAGGGATTGATTCACCCCTCCACTTT.

V usage is TRBV5-1 and J usage is TRBJ2-1; 13 bases align to TRBD2. V was clipped by 4 bases and J by 5 bases; unmatched bases: 6. Germline-derived CDR1 and CDR2 are SGHRS and YFSETQ. The CDR3 has 16 amino acids. In DNA form, the CDR3 reads TGCGCCAGCAGCGCGCAACTAGCGGGAGGGGACAATGAGCAGTTCTTC. This sequence encodes CASSAQLAGGDNEQFF.

J is TRBJ2-3 and V is TRBV24-1, with D tentatively TRBD2 (5 bases). The germline gives CDR1 KGHDR, CDR2 SFDVKD. The CDR3 is 15 amino acids. Deletions cut 10 bases from V and 2 bases from J, with 18 bases between. CDR3 sequence reads: CATARDQATTDTQYF. The CDR3 coding sequence is TGTGCCACTGCCCGGGATCAGGCCACCACAGATACGCAGTATTTT.

This clonotype turned up a few times. The genes are TRBV20-1 and TRBJ1-5, with 7 bases lining up with TRBD1. The germline V gene encodes CDR1 DFQATT and CDR2 SNEGSKA (reference sequence). The V gene end was trimmed by 6 bases and the J gene end by 6 bases; junction bases not matched to a gene: 5. CDR3 length: 12 residues. The CDR3 loop is CSARQGGQPQHF. The CDR3 DNA follows: TGCAGTGCCCGACAGGGAGGTCAGCCCCAGCATTTT.

There are many counts of this clonotype. CDR3 protein: CASSLMGGSTDTQYF. The CDR3 nucleotides are TGTGCCAGCAGCTTAATGGGCGGTAGCACAGATACGCAGTATTTT. V and J are TRBV7-3 and TRBJ2-3; D not resolved. From germline, CDR1 is SGHTA and CDR2 FQGTGA. The CDR3 is 15 amino acids. V dropped 1 base and J dropped 0 bases, with 8 bases sitting between them.

The V and J genes are TRBV3-1 and TRBJ2-1; maybe TRBD2 (5 bases). CDR3 size: 14 residues. Trimming left V 4 bases short and J 5 bases short, with 12 bases between. The germline gives CDR1 LGHDT, CDR2 YNNKEL (reference sequence). The CDR3 sequence is CASSPIARDNEQFF. The CDR3 DNA reads TGTGCCAGCAGCCCAATAGCGCGGGACAATGAGCAGTTCTTC.

In its sample, this clonotype was seen a few times. This chain links TRBV24-1 with TRBJ2-1; D remains ambiguous. V was shortened by 8 bases and J by 5 bases, with 6 bases between the two germline ends. From germline, CDR1 is KGHDR and CDR2 SFDVKD. The CDR3 is made up of 11 amino acids. CDR3 in amino acids: CATKRNNEQFF. CDR3 sequence (DNA): TGTGCCACCAAACGCAACAATGAGCAGTTCTTC.

The chain's CDR3 is CSVEGQTISYNEQFF. CDR3 DNA sequence: TGCAGCGTTGAAGGACAGACTATCTCCTACAATGAGCAGTTCTTC. The chain carries TRBV29-1 and TRBJ2-1, with D possibly called TRBD1 or TRBD2 (5 bases each). V was shortened by 1 base and J by 0 bases, with 10 bases between the two germline ends. Germline CDR1 SQVTM, CDR2 ANQGSEA. There are 15 residues in the CDR3.